This T cell receptor beta chain was sequenced during a study of cytomegalovirus exposure and HLA in healthy donors. The CDR3 has 16 amino acids. The germline V gene has CDR1 MGHDK and CDR2 SYGVNS. J lost 3 bases, V lost 6 bases, and 8 bases had no gene match. In regard to this clone: Its antigen is not known.

Overall study results and limits: Despite most TCR sequences being rare, some public TCRs occurred in many donors. Overall, around 160 TCR beta chains were annotated as cytomegalovirus-associated. Reportedly, diagnosis of cytomegalovirus status by the classifier showed high specificity and sensitivity.

Profiling relied on immunoSEQ multiplex PCR, and the TCRdb table lists in-frame clones only, not all of them. Among roughly 200,000 clones, about 89% were seen once, and the ten largest hold approximately 7.7%. The chain employs TRBV25-1 and TRBJ2-2; 9 bases align to TRBD2. The sequencing input was PBMCs. The clonotype originates from a man aged 25 to 40 in good health and CMV-seropositive. The chain's CDR3 is CASRKGGLAYTGELFF. DNA for the CDR3: TGTGCCAGCAGGAAAGGGGGACTAGCTTACACCGGGGAGCTGTTTTTT.